Sequencing of this TCR beta chain was carried out in a study of Graves' ophthalmopathy and Graves' hyperthyroidism. The diagnostic workup employed clinical symptoms, serum thyroxine, TRAb, thyroid ultrasound and orbital computed tomography. Isolation of PBMCs was performed using about 9.9 ml of fresh peripheral blood. Whole-study results and caveats: Most thyroid-expanded clonotypes exceeding 0.001 frequency were also found in blood. Using a 13-signature model, the authors split ophthalmopathy from stable hyperthyroidism, with just under 90% sensitivity and 70% to 83% specificity.

Transcripts of RNA were the source for amplifying TCR beta CDR3 regions. HTBI primers were employed in first-round RT-PCR, then a second-round multiplex PCR followed. TCRdb re-derived calls from the multiplex PCR reads in MiXCR, one entry per CDR3 protein. The profile shows hundreds of thousands of distinct CDR3 sequences, 22% of them singletons. CDR1 is LNHDA, CDR2 SQIVND, per germline (reference sequence). CDR3 length: 13 amino acids. Trimming took off 1 base at V and 7 bases at J, with 8 bases between the two ends. On this clonotype: What it recognizes is unknown.

This chain links TRBV19 with TRBJ1-5; TRBD1 is a possible D gene (5 bases). Sample: peripheral blood. This receptor was taken from a woman between 18 and 30 years old with stable Graves' hyperthyroidism. Some clones in this sample may be carry-over from other donors' samples. This chain's CDR3 is CASSIVEGQPQHF. CDR3 DNA: TGTGCCAGTAGTATAGTTGAGGGGCAGCCCCAGCATTTT.